This TCR beta chain was captured in a study of cytomegalovirus exposure and HLA in healthy donors (dated by TCRdb to 2017 to 2019). Background on the whole study: In an earlier analysis of some 550 of the donors, 276 Gb of sequence data and 95 million to 130 million unique TCR beta sequences from roughly 190 million T cells were reported. A separate validation cohort of over 95 different subjects was used in addition to the approximately 700-subject first cohort. The T cell repertoires of 666 subjects were profiled by immunosequencing and related to cytomegalovirus serostatus. The aim of the study was to test whether cataloging public T cell receptors could identify signatures of past pathogen exposure. To study patterns of TCR occurrence, a later analysis re-analyzed previously published TCR beta repertoires from 700 or so donors and added high-resolution HLA genotyping. Rather than using new phenotypic data, the later analysis identified candidate immune exposures from TCR beta sequences and from how often those sequences occurred across donors. Every repertoire in the discovery cohort had been generated on one and the same sequencing platform. Roughly 290 gigabases of sequencing data and around 88 million unique TCR sequences made up an early release that covered several hundred HLA-typed donors. An earlier analysis of 587 of the donors used high-throughput TCR beta sequencing to judge whether each TCR beta V gene segment behaved as functional or pseudogenic. Both class I and class II loci were covered by HLA typing, at four-digit resolution. Among the roughly 410 genotyped donors, about 85% belonged to the genetic ancestry cluster associated with self-reported Caucasian donors. The number of typed donors differed by locus: roughly 620-630 for A, B, C, DRB1 and DQB1; some 500 for DQA1; 606 for DPA1; and 400 to 480 for DPB1. In a later genetic analysis, genome-wide SNP genotypes for about three fifths of the 666 donors were used, and that subset was treated as a discovery cohort. Donor age, sex, ethnicity and CMV serostatus were collected together with the repertoire data. A handful of DR-DQ haplotypes were treated as single units for association and clustering because of strong linkage in the cohort. To predict cytomegalovirus infection status, the study combined high-throughput TCR immunosequencing, statistical association of individual TCRs with disease status, and machine learning. Across about 380 genotyped donors of the cohort, an average of about 250,000 unique TCR beta nucleotide sequences per donor were sequenced, and about a sixth of those sequences were non-productive.

The full study reports these points: A total of some 180 TCR beta chains were listed by the study as associated with cytomegalovirus. Some IMGT-functional V segments, including TRBV6-2 and TRBV6-3, could not be told apart with the 87-base-pair reads, so those segments were excluded. In a later analysis, around 17,000 TCR beta sequences were associated with specific HLA alleles at a false discovery rate of 0.05. According to a later analysis, most CMV-associated TCR beta chains appeared to be HLA-restricted, and the HLA associations seemed to be driven largely by CMV exposure. The classifier was reported to diagnose cytomegalovirus status with high specificity and sensitivity in both the original and validation cohorts. Correlated functional status among segregating V segments might reflect linkage disequilibrium, but an unknown experimental factor could not be ruled out. Because counts were too low, about 18 rarely observed V segments, including chromosome 9 orphons, were excluded from the earlier analysis of roughly 580 of the donors. Only TCR beta chains were sequenced in this cohort, and the absence of alpha or paired-chain data limited detectable features. In a later analysis, several top co-occurrence clusters were reported to appear linked to parvovirus B19, influenza, CMV and Epstein-Barr virus. A cluster of highly shared sequence variants was judged likely to represent a technical artifact of the sequencing pipeline. A further reported finding was that TCR beta sequences accurately predicted the HLA-A and HLA-B alleles for most subjects in the first cohort. Roughly uniform sequencing depth across donors was assumed in presence/absence analyses, although this assumption may not hold. Immune exposure information for the cohort was limited to CMV serostatus. Compared with the approximately 670-donor mean, donors in an Asian-associated ancestry cluster had fewer N-insertions in productive TCRs, according to a later genetic analysis. A later analysis found that HLA-associated TCR beta chains were more clonally expanded and had lower generation probabilities than equally common non-associated chains. A later genetic analysis associated a missense DCLRE1C variant with V-gene and J-gene trimming of TCR beta chains, and an independent cohort replicated the association. The authors suggested that the approach could potentially be extended to other disease states and immunological phenotypes. When HLA alleles, especially DR and DQ, strongly co-occurred, TCR associations were difficult to assign to individual alleles. A later analysis found that TCR association rates varied across HLA loci, with DRB1 alleles showing the most associated TCRs and HLA-C alleles the fewest. A few of the identified cytomegalovirus-associated TCR beta chains were confirmed in vitro to be specific for cytomegalovirus antigens. Because HLA typing was unavailable for some donors at each locus, only the typed subset was used in association tests. Across donors, most TCR sequences were observed very rarely, whereas some public TCRs were present in many individuals. Broadly in line with IMGT annotations, most TCR beta V segments showed up in productive rearrangements about 87% or about 30% of the time in an earlier analysis of several hundred of the donors.

The cohort comprised around 690 healthy bone marrow donors. At the time of sampling, every cohort member was nominally healthy, though immune exposures that went unrecorded were likely present. The donor tested CMV seronegative, placing the donor among the 350 or so seronegative members of the cohort. A peripheral blood sample was provided by each donor, and peripheral blood mononuclear cells were used for TCR beta sequencing. The Qiagen DNeasy Blood Extraction Kit was used to extract genomic DNA from the blood cell samples. This clone came up a few times. The target of this receptor is not known. No base quality information exists; no much larger clone differs at one position. Receptor libraries were prepared by the immunoSEQ multiplex PCR assay. The multiplex PCR relied on a mix of 60 forward primers for TCR Vbeta segments and 13 reverse primers for TCR Jbeta segments. A multiplex PCR assay on genomic DNA amplified the CDR3 region of rearranged TCR beta genes. Amplified TCR beta libraries were sequenced as 87-base-pair reads on the Illumina HiSeq System. On the authors' methods: Across the 640 or so repertoires, a later analysis counted 80 million or so unique TCR beta chains, approximately 10 million of which were shared by at least two donors. Raw reads were error-corrected and collapsed into unique sequences with a nearest-neighbor algorithm that merged closely related sequences to remove PCR and sequencing errors. V, D and J gene segments were assigned by aligning CDR3 sequences to IMGT reference sequences. For a sequence to be retained, a match of at least six nucleotides to both a V gene segment and a J gene segment was required. A rearrangement was called productive if the CDR3 had no stop codons and remained in frame with V and J, and every other rearrangement was called non-productive. CDR3 was defined according to IMGT convention as the region running from the second conserved V-encoded cysteine to the conserved J-encoded phenylalanine. In an earlier analysis of around 640 of the donors, sequences lacking an unambiguous match to a single V gene segment were excluded. An earlier analysis of about 600 of the donors called V segments functional above 56.7% productive rearrangements and segregating when the between-donor standard deviation exceeded 5%. A statistical classification framework was built for diagnosing cytomegalovirus status from the catalog of TCR beta chain sequences. V and J gene assignment, in a later analysis, came from comparing TCR nucleotide sequences with IMGT/GENE-DB human TR gene sequences. The TCRdist pipeline was used in a later analysis to assign CDR3 sequences and most-parsimonious VDJ recombination scenarios. In a later analysis, each TCR beta chain was defined by its CDR3 amino acid sequence together with its V-gene family, and reads without a unique V-gene family were excluded. As a way to deal with suspected cross-contamination and a sequencing artifact, a later analysis dropped 450 to 600 nucleotide sequences that were highly shared and had low generation probability. For each public chain, a later analysis derived a clonal expansion index from normalized ranks of inferred template counts within each repertoire. A later analysis computed generation probabilities with a VDJ recombination model fitted to out-of-frame rearrangements, and checked the results against IGoR. Hypergeometric tests were used in a later analysis to score TCR-TCR, TCR-HLA and TCR-CMV co-occurrence, with a repertoire-size bias correction applied to the TCR pairs. False discovery rates were estimated in a later analysis by permuting HLA or CMV assignments 20 times. In a later analysis, co-occurring TCRs were grouped with DBSCAN, and TCRdist sequence similarity was added when clustering was performed within HLA-allele-positive subsets. Co-occurrence clustering excluded repertoires with fewer than 30,000 or more than 120,000 public chains, plus five with anomalous nucleotide sharing. The source is immuneACCESS, and TCRdb retained only in-frame sequences with V and J called. Part of the clones is not carried over; for the studies checked, unresolved V genes explain less than half of this, and the remainder is unexplained. V and J calls plus clone size are reproduced from that table; the DNA served to infer D and trimming. The sample contains just over 150,000 clones, under 80% of them found a single time. In total, the top ten clones hold about 2% of the sample.

As encoded in the germline V gene, CDR1 is SGHRS while CDR2 is YFSETQ. The cysteine opens and the phenylalanine closes a CDR3 of 15 amino acids. This entry keeps only the CDR3 DNA: 45 bases, framed from base 1. V has 0 bases trimmed and J has 0 bases trimmed; junction bases matching no gene number 1. The sequence derives from a female donor in good health and CMV-seronegative. Sequencing input: PBMCs. The rearranged segments are TRBV5-1 and TRBJ2-3; TRBD2 aligns with 7 central bases. The DNA reads TGCGCCAGCAGCTTGGGCGGGAGAAGCACAGATACGCAGTATTTT. The translation is CASSLGGRSTDTQYF.